Following are 24 T cell receptor beta chains from one sample sequenced in a study of OX40 agonist ivuxolimab in advanced cancers. TCRdb's copy holds only in-frame clones and misses some; the assay was immunoSEQ multiplex PCR. In the table there are around 50,000 clones, approximately 90% of which are singletons. This sample comprised CD4+ or CD8+ T cells sorted from blood, obtained in a trial of the OX40 agonist ivuxolimab. The source of these receptors is an adult with an advanced solid tumor such as melanoma, head and neck, liver or kidney cancer.

The rearrangement joins TRBV28 to TRBJ2-6; D unclear. The CDR3 sequence is 13 residues long. Trimming pared 5 bases from V and 2 bases from J, leaving 4 bases between. Germline V gene lookup returns CDR1 MDHEN and CDR2 SYDVKM. The CDR3 coding sequence is TGTGCCAGCAGTCTTGCTGGGGCCAACGTCCTGACTTTC. Translation gives CASSLAGANVLTF.

V is TRBV28 and J is TRBJ1-5; D call uncertain. CDR3 length: 12 residues. V dropped 2 bases and J dropped 7 bases, with 6 bases sitting between them. Germline V gene lookup returns CDR1 MDHEN and CDR2 SYDVKM. The CDR3 DNA sequence: TGTGCCAGCAGTTTAGGGAGGCAGCCCCAGCATTTT. Its protein is CASSLGRQPQHF.

A remark on this clone: One junction end does not reproduce the germline sequence, and a read error may be involved. The chain uses TRBV19 and TRBJ2-7; D is perhaps TRBD1 (5 bases). This CDR3 contains 11 residues. The V gene's germline CDR1 is LNHDA and CDR2 SQIVND (reference sequence). The CDR3 sequence is CASSAGYGQYF. CDR3 in DNA: TGTGCCAGTAGTGCAGGGTACGGGCAGTACTTC.

This clone was observed once. The rearrangement joins TRBV5-4 to TRBJ2-3; the match to TRBD2 covers 12 bases. The CDR3 contains 18 residues. CDR1 is SGHNT and CDR2 is YYREEE in the germline V gene (reference sequence). Trimming at V came to 4 bases and at J to 5 bases, leaving 14 bases not matched to a gene. The CDR3 bases are TGTGCCAGCAGCACCGGGACTAGCGGGCCCGTGTCAGTAGATACGCAGTATTTT. It translates to CASSTGTSGPVSVDTQYF.

The chain couples TRBV5-5 to TRBJ1-6, with D tentatively TRBD1 (5 bases). Germline V lookup: CDR1 SGHKS, CDR2 YYEKEE (reference sequence). V was pared by 0 bases and J by 5 bases, with 6 bases between. The CDR3 length is 14 residues. Written as DNA, the CDR3 is TGTGCCAGCAGCTTGGGACAGCATAATTCACCCCTCCACTTT. Translating it yields CASSLGQHNSPLHF.

Comments on this clone: Only one base separates this from a far larger clonotype, so it likely reflects a read error. This chain links TRBV4-1 with TRBJ2-7; TRBD1 aligns across 9 bases. V was clipped by 0 bases and J by 3 bases; unmatched bases: 12. CDR1 MGHRA and CDR2 YSYEKL come from the germline V gene. This CDR3 contains 18 residues. The DNA of the CDR3 is TGCGCCAGCAGCCAAGACATCCTCCCGGGACAGGGTAACTACGAGCAGTACTTC. Translated: CASSQDILPGQGNYEQYF.

The chain combines TRBV5-4 with TRBJ2-7; D may be TRBD1 or TRBD2 (5 bases each). Germline V lookup: CDR1 SGHNT, CDR2 YYREEE (reference sequence). V shed 2 bases and J shed 4 bases, with 19 bases lying between them. The CDR3 has 16 amino acids. The CDR3 protein is CASSFAGGFQGYEQYF. The CDR3, as DNA: TGTGCCAGCAGCTTTGCCGGAGGCTTCCAGGGTTACGAGCAGTACTTC.

The chain carries TRBV6-4 and TRBJ2-3; tentatively, D is TRBD1 (5 bases). The germline gives CDR1 MRHNA, CDR2 SNTAGT. The CDR3 is made up of 13 amino acids. Deletions cut 4 bases from V and 0 bases from J, with 5 bases between. The CDR3 protein is CASSGQSTDTQYF. DNA of the CDR3: TGTGCCAGCAGTGGACAGAGCACAGATACGCAGTATTTT.

The rearrangement links TRBV4-1 to TRBJ2-7, with 8 positions matching TRBD1. The germline gives CDR1 MGHRA, CDR2 YSYEKL. The ends lost 3 bases at V and 2 bases at J; junction bases unmatched: 3. CDR3 size: 14 residues. The CDR3 bases are TGCGCCAGCAGCCATGGGACAGGAACCTACGAGCAGTACTTC. Its protein product is CASSHGTGTYEQYF.

This chain joins TRBV27 and TRBJ2-2, with 8 bases fitting TRBD1. CDR1 is MNHEY and CDR2 is SMNVEV in the germline V gene (reference sequence). The CDR3 length is 14 residues. V dropped 5 bases and J dropped 4; count of bases not matched to a gene: 3. The CDR3 loop is CASSAGTGTGELFF. CDR3 nucleotide sequence: TGTGCCAGCAGTGCCGGGACAGGCACCGGGGAGCTGTTTTTT.

This rearrangement joins TRBV9 to TRBJ2-1; a weak D match, TRBD2 (7 bases). The germline CDR1 and CDR2 sequences are SGDLS and YYNGEE. This CDR3 contains 16 residues. Trimming cost V 3 bases and J 7 bases, with 20 bases left between them. The CDR3 DNA reads as TGTGCCAGCAGCGAGAGAGGGGGGGCCACGTGGAATGAGCAGTTCTTC. The encoded protein is CASSERGGATWNEQFF.

V is TRBV7-9 and J is TRBJ1-1; D call uncertain. V was clipped by 3 bases and J by 1 base, with 12 bases between them. CDR3 length equals 15 residues. The germline V gene encodes CDR1 SEHNR and CDR2 FQNEAQ (reference sequence). CDR3 in DNA: TGTGCCAGCAGCTTCCTATATATGGAGAACACTGAAGCTTTCTTT. This codes for CASSFLYMENTEAFF. Filled out from reference TRBV7-9 and TRBJ1-1, the complete variable domain reads DTGVSQNPRHKITKRGQNVTFRCDPISEHNRLYWYRQTLGQGPEFLTYFQNEAQLEKSRLLSDRFSAERPKGSFSTLEIQRTEQGDSAMYLCASSFLYMENTEAFFGQGTRLTVV.

The chain joins TRBV7-9 to TRBJ2-1; TRBD2 might be the D (5 bases). Germline CDR1 and CDR2: SEHNR and FQNEAQ (reference sequence). V dropped 6 bases and J dropped 8 bases, with 14 bases sitting between them. This CDR3 is built from 13 residues. The CDR3 protein is CASRVGWRDEQFF. The CDR3 nucleotides are TGTGCCAGCAGAGTGGGGTGGCGGGATGAGCAGTTCTTC.

V usage is TRBV4-1 and J usage is TRBJ2-2; 10 positions agree with TRBD2. The germline V gene encodes CDR1 MGHRA and CDR2 YSYEKL. The CDR3 totals 18 residues. Losses at the gene ends were 3 bases for V and 6 bases for J; bases not matched to a gene: 13. The CDR3 nucleotides read TGCGCCAGCAGCCACGAACGAACTAGCGGGGTTTGGTCCGGGGAGCTGTTTTTT. It codes for CASSHERTSGVWSGELFF.

As to this clone: At the DNA level, this CDR3 is encoded by other sequences in the same sample as well. This chain connects TRBV19 to TRBJ1-5, with D perhaps TRBD1 (6 bases). From germline, CDR1 is LNHDA and CDR2 SQIVND (reference sequence). V was pared by 3 bases and J by 1 base, with 10 bases between. This CDR3 is built from 15 residues. The CDR3 here is CASSIGQGSNQPQHF. DNA of the CDR3: TGTGCCAGTAGTATTGGGCAGGGGAGCAATCAGCCCCAGCATTTT. The whole variable domain, filled in from reference TRBV19 and TRBJ1-5, reads DGGITQSPKYLFRKEGQNVTLSCEQNLNHDAMYWYRQDPGQGLRLIYYSQIVNDFQKGDIAEGYSVSREKKESFPLTVTSAQKNPTAFYLCASSIGQGSNQPQHFGDGTRLSIL.

This sequence joins TRBV9 and TRBJ1-4; the match to TRBD1 covers 9 bases. In germline, CDR1 is SGDLS, CDR2 YYNGEE. Trimming cost V 4 bases and J 8 bases; bases outside gene matches: 9. The CDR3 length is 15 residues. The CDR3 coding sequence is TGTGCCAGCAGCACAACCGGGACAGGGAAGGAAAAACTGTTTTTT. Translation gives CASSTTGTGKEKLFF.

CDR3 in amino acids: CASSHLGQYNEQFF. DNA for the CDR3: TGTGCCAGCAGCCACCTGGGACAGTACAATGAGCAGTTCTTC. V usage is TRBV14 and J usage is TRBJ2-1; 7 nucleotides line up with TRBD1. This CDR3 region has 14 residues. The V gene's germline CDR1 is SGHDN and CDR2 FVKESK. J lost 4 bases, V lost 3 bases, and 3 bases had no gene match.

The chain uses TRBV30 and TRBJ2-7, with D possibly being TRBD1 or TRBD2 (5 bases each). This CDR3 has 14 amino acids. Germline loops: CDR1 GTSNPN, CDR2 SVGIG (reference sequence). Trimming left V 5 bases short and J 0 bases short, with 14 bases between. In DNA, the CDR3 is TGTGCCTGGGCCGGGACGGCAAGCTCCTACGAGCAGTACTTC. Residues: CAWAGTASSYEQYF.

The chain combines TRBV4-1 with TRBJ2-1, with 13 bases identical to TRBD2. CDR3 length: 17 residues. Germline CDR1 reads MGHRA; CDR2 reads YSYEKL. After removal of 6 bases from V and 2 bases from J, the junction contained 7 bases not matched to a gene. The DNA of the CDR3 is TGCGCCAGCAGTTACGCCGGGACTAGCGGGACCTACAATGAGCAGTTCTTC. It yields the protein CASSYAGTSGTYNEQFF.

The V and J genes are TRBV2 and TRBJ1-6; the D is unclear. The CDR3 length is 11 residues. CDR1 is SNHLY, CDR2 FYNNEI, per germline. The ends were cut back, 7 bases at V and 10 bases at J, with 8 bases in the middle. DNA for the CDR3: TGTGCCAGCAATGACATCTCACCCCTCCACTTT. Amino acid sequence: CASNDISPLHF.

The CDR3 nucleotides read TGTGCCAGCAGCATTGGGGCGGTTAACTACCAAGAGACCCAGTACTTC. Protein product: CASSIGAVNYQETQYF. The gene calls are TRBV5-8 and TRBJ2-5; a weak D match, TRBD1 (5 bases). Trimming removed 4 bases at V and 0 bases at J, with 16 bases between. Germline V CDR1 and CDR2: SGHTS, YDEGEE. The CDR3 is made up of 16 amino acids. The full variable domain, completed using reference TRBV5-8 and TRBJ2-5, is EAGVTQSPTHLIKTRGQQATLRCSPISGHTSVYWYQQALGLGLQFLLWYDEGEERNRGNFPPRFSGRQFPNYSSELNVNALELEDSALYLCASSIGAVNYQETQYFGPGTRLLVL.

The CDR3: CASSGTSSILQEQYF. The CDR3 nucleotides are TGTGCCAGCAGCGGGACTAGCAGTATTCTTCAGGAGCAGTACTTC. The V gene is TRBV5-5, the J gene TRBJ2-7; 9 nucleotides line up with TRBD2. The CDR3 loop spans 15 amino acids. CDR1 is SGHKS, CDR2 YYEKEE, per germline (reference sequence). Trimming removed 4 bases from V and 7 bases from J; junction bases left unmatched: 12.

J is TRBJ2-7 and V is TRBV6-1; 8 positions match TRBD1. This CDR3 has 15 residues. J gave up 3 bases and V 5 bases, and 9 bases lay outside the gene matches. The germline V gene has CDR1 MNHNS and CDR2 SASEGT. The CDR3 loop reads CASSSDRGGYYEQYF. CDR3 coding DNA: TGTGCCAGCAGTTCAGACAGGGGTGGCTACTACGAGCAGTACTTC.

CDR3 in amino acids: CASSTGTGWSYEQYF. CDR3 sequence (DNA): TGTGCCAGTAGTACAGGGACAGGGTGGAGTTACGAGCAGTACTTC. The rearrangement uses TRBV19 and TRBJ2-7; TRBD1 matches 9 bases. V shed 4 bases, J shed 4 bases, and the junction held 8 bases outside the gene matches. Germline CDR1 LNHDA, CDR2 SQIVND (reference sequence). There are 15 residues in the CDR3.